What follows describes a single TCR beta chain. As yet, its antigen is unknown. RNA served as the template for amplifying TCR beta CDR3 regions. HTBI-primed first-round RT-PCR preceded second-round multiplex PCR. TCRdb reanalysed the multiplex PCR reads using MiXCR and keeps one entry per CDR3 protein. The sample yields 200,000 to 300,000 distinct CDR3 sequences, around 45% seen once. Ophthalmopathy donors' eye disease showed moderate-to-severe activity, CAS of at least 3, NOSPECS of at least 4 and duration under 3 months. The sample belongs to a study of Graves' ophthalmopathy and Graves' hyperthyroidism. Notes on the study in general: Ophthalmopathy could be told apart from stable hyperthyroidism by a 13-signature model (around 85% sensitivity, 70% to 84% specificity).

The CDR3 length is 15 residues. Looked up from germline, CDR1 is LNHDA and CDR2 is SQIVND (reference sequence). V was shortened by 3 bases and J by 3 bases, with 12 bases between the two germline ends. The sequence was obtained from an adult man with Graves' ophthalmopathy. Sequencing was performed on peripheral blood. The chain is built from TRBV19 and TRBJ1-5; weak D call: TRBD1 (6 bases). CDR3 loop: CASSIGGHDNQPQHF. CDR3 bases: TGTGCCAGTAGTATCGGGGGGCACGACAATCAGCCCCAGCATTTT.